Below, one T cell receptor (beta chain) is given with its context. This entry is derived from a study of cytomegalovirus exposure and HLA in healthy donors. The germline V and J ends were trimmed by 3 bases and 0 bases, with 15 bases remaining between them. Germline-derived CDR1 and CDR2 are SGDLS and YYNGEE. This CDR3 is 16 amino acids long. The PCR was carried out with 60 Vbeta primers and 13 Jbeta primers. Data came from immunoSEQ multiplex PCR; TCRdb stores just in-frame clones and leaves some out. The sample lists approximately 130,000 clones; approximately 77% were seen once. The receptor was derived from a man younger than 35 in good health and CMV-seronegative. The V gene is TRBV9, the J gene TRBJ1-2; tentative D call: TRBD1 (5 bases). The sample comprised PBMCs. CDR3 residues: CASSGPRVRANYGYTF. Written as DNA, the CDR3 is TGTGCCAGCAGCGGTCCCAGGGTCCGAGCTAACTATGGCTACACCTTC.